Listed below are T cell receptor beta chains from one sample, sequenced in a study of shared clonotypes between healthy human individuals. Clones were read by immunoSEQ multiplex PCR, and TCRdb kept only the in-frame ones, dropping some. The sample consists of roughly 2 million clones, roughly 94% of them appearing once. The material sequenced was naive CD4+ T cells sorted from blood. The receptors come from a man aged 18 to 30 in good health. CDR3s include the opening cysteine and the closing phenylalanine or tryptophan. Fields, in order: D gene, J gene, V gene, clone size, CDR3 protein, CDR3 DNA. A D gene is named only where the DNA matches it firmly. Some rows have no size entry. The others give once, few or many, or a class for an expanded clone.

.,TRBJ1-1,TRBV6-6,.,CASRPRDKGNEAFF,TGTGCCAGCAGGCCACGGGACAAAGGTAATGAAGCTTTCTTT
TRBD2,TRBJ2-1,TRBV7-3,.,CASSLRTGLAGAGNEQFF,TGTGCCAGCAGCTTAAGAACAGGACTAGCGGGGGCTGGTAATGAGCAGTTCTTC
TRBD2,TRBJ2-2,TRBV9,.,CASSATSGGPNTGELFF,TGTGCCAGCAGCGCAACTAGCGGGGGGCCTAACACCGGGGAGCTGTTTTTT
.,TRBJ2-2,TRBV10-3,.,CAIGQIANTGELFF,TGTGCCATCGGACAAATCGCGAACACCGGGGAGCTGTTTTTT
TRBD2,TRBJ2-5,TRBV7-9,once,CASSLFAGDRETQYF,TGTGCCAGCAGCTTATTTGCGGGAGATCGAGAGACCCAGTACTTC
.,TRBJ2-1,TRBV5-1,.,CASSLGSYAYNEQFF,TGCGCCAGCAGCTTGGGTTCGTACGCCTACAATGAGCAGTTCTTC
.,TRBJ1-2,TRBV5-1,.,CASSPGSTDGYTF,TGCGCCAGCAGCCCGGGGAGTACTGATGGCTACACCTTC
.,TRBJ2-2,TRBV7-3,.,CASSSDTGELFF,TGTGCCAGCAGCTCAGACACCGGGGAGCTGTTTTTT
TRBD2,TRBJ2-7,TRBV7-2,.,CASSLVGGGSSYEQYF,TGTGCCAGCAGCTTAGTGGGCGGGGGAAGCTCCTACGAGCAGTACTTC
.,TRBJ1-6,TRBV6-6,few,CASSSRDIFNSPLHF,TGTGCCAGCAGTTCCCGGGACATTTTTAATTCACCCCTCCACTTT
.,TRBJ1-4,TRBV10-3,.,CAISEYGQSEKLFF,TGTGCCATCAGTGAGTACGGGCAATCTGAAAAACTGTTTTTT
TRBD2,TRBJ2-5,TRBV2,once,CASGGWAGLAGETQYF,TGTGCCAGCGGGGGATGGGCGGGACTAGCGGGAGAGACCCAGTACTTC